This T cell receptor (beta chain) was sequenced in a study of Tregs in tolerant kidney transplant recipients. General study results and limits: Activated donor B cell expansion appeared to reveal the most relevant donor-specific TCRbeta repertoire.

Points on this clone: The antigen is unknown. Read coverage stops 3 residues before the CDR3 terminus; the germline J gene supplies the remainder.

CDR3 length: 15 residues. Between the trimmed V and J ends, which lost 3 bases and 0 bases, there was a span of 12 bases. CDR1 is SGHDT, CDR2 YYEEEE, per germline. Sequenced by immunoSEQ multiplex PCR; TCRdb stores in-frame clones only, minus some. The repertoire table contains 25,000 to 35,000 clones. The material sequenced was CD8+ T cells from blood, taken before the transplant. The source of this sequence is a human donor who received a combined kidney and bone marrow transplant. This sequence joins TRBV5-6 and TRBJ1-2; D possibly corresponds to TRBD1 (5 bases). Partial CDR3 DNA: TGTGCCAGCAGCTGGGGGGGGGTTTCTAACTATGGC. This gives the protein CASSWGGVSNYG. The complete CDR3 protein is CASSWGGVSNYGYTF.